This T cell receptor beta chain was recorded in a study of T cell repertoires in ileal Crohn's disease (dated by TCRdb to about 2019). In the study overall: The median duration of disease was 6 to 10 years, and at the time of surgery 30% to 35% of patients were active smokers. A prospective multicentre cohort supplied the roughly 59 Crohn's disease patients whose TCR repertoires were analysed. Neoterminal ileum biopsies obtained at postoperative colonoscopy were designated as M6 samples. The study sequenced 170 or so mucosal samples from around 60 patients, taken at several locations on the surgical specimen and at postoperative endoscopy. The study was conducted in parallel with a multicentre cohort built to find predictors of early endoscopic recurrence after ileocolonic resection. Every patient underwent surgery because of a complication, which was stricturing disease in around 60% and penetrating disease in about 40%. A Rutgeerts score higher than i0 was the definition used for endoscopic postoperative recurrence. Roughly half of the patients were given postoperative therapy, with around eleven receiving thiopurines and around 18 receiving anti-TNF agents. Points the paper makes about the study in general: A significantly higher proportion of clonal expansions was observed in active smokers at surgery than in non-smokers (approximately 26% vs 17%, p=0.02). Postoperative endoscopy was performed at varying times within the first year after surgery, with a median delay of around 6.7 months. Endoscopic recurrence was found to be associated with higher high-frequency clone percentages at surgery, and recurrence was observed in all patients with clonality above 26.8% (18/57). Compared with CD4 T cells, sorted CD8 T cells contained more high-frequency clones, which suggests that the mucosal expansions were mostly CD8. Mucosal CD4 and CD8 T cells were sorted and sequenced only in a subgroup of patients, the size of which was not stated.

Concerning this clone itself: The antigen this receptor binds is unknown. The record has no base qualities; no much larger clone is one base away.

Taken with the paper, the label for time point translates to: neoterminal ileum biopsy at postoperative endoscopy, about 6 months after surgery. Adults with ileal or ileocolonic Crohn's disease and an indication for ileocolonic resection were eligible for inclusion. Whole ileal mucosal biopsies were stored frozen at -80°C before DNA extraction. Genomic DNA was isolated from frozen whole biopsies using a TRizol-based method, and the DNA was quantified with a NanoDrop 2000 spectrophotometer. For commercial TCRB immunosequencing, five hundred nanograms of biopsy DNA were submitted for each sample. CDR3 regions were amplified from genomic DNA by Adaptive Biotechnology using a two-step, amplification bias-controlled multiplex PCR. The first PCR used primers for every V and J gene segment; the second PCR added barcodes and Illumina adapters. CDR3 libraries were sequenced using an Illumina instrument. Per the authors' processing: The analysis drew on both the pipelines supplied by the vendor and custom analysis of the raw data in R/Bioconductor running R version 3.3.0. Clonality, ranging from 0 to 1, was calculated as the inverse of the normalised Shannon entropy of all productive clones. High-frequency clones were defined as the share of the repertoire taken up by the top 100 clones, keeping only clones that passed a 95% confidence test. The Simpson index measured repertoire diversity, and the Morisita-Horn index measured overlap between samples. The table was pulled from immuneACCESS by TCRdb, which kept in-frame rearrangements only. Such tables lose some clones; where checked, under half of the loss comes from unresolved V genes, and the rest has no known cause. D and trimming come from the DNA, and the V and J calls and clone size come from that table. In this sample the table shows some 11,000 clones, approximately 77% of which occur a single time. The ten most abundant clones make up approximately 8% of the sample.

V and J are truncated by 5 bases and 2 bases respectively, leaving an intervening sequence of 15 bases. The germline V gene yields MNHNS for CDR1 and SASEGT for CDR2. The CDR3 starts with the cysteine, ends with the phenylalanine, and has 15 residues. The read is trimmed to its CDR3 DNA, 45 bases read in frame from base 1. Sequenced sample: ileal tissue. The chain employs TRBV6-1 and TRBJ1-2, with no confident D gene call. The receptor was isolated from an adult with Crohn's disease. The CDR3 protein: CASSLVAGWNYGYTF. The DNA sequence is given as TGTGCCAGCAGTTTGGTCGCCGGGTGGAACTATGGCTACACCTTC.